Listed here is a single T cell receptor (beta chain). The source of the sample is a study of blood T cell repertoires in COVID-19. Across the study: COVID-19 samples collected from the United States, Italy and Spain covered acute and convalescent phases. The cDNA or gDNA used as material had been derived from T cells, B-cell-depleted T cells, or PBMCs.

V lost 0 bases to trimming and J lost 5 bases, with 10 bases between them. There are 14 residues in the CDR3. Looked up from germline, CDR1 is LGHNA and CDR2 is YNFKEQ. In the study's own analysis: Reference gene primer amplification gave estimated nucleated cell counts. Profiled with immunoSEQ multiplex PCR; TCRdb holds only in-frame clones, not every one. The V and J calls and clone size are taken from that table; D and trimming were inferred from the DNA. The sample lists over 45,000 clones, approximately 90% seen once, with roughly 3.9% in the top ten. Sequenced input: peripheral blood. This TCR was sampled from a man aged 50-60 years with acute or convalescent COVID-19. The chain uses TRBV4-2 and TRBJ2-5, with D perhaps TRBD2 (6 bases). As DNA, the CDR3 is TGTGCCAGCAGCCAAGATGCCCTAGCGGAGACCCAGTACTTC. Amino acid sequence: CASSQDALAETQYF.